Listed below are T cell receptor beta chains from one sample, sequenced in a study of CD8 T cells in ankylosing spondylitis. TCRdb reanalysed the 5' RACE reads using MiXCR and keeps one entry per CDR3 protein. Of 700,000 or so distinct CDR3 sequences listed, roughly 20% are singletons. The specimen sequenced was blood, either unsorted or a sorted T cell fraction (not recorded which). The receptors were gathered from a male donor with ankylosing spondylitis. CDR3s include the opening cysteine and the closing phenylalanine or tryptophan. The D gene is left open where the match is weak. Clone size is not always given. Where it is, it says once, few, many or a class for expanded clones.

d_call j_call v_call clone_size cdr3_nt cdr3_aa
TRBD2 TRBJ2-1 TRBV12-3/TRBV12-4 - TGTGCCAGCACGCGAGCGGGAGCAATCTACAATGAGCAGTTCTTC CASTRAGAIYNEQFF
TRBD1 TRBJ1-1 TRBV20-1 - TGCAGTGCAGGGGGCGTCGGCACTGAAGCTTTCTTT CSAGGVGTEAFF
- TRBJ2-2 TRBV29-1 - TGCAGCGTTGTGCGGGCCGGGGAGCTGTTTTTT CSVVRAGELFF
- TRBJ1-5 TRBV7-2 - TGTGCCAGCAGCTCAAGCGTCAGCAATCAGCCCCAGCATTTT CASSSSVSNQPQHF
TRBD2 TRBJ2-7 TRBV5-1 - TGCGCCAGCAACAGTGGACTAGCGGGAGTTCGCGAGCAGTACTTC CASNSGLAGVREQYF
TRBD1 TRBJ1-2 TRBV4-2 many TGTGCCAGCAGGGAGACAGGGGTATTTGGCTACACCTTC CASRETGVFGYTF
TRBD1 TRBJ2-1 TRBV9 - TGTGCCAGCAGCGTAGCTCGAGGACAGGGCTACAATGAGCAGTTCTTC CASSVARGQGYNEQFF
TRBD2 TRBJ2-3 TRBV12-3/TRBV12-4 - TGTGCCAGTCTTAAACGGGGTCTAGCGGGGCGCACAGATACGCAGTATTTT CASLKRGLAGRTDTQYF
TRBD1 TRBJ1-5 TRBV12-3/TRBV12-4 many TGTGCCAGCAGTCAGGACAGGGAGAATCAGCCCCAGCATTTT CASSQDRENQPQHF
- TRBJ1-1 TRBV29-1 few TGCAGCGGGGGGGATGGTTCGAGGCAAGCTTTCTTT CSGGDGSRQAFF
TRBD2 TRBJ2-5 TRBV11-2 few TGTGCCAGCAGCTTGGGTAGCGGGAGAGAGACCCAGTACTTC CASSLGSGRETQYF
- TRBJ2-7 TRBV6-1 - TGTGCCAGCAGTGAATGGGTGTCCTACGAGCAGTACTTC CASSEWVSYEQYF
TRBD2 TRBJ2-7 TRBV7-8 - TGTGCCAGCAGCTTAGTGGCTAGCGGGAAAGGCGAGCAGTACTTC CASSLVASGKGEQYF
- TRBJ2-1 TRBV29-1 - TGCAGCGTTGAGAAATACCGAAATGAGCAGTTCTTC CSVEKYRNEQFF
TRBD2 TRBJ2-7 TRBV4-3 - TGCGCCAGCAGCCAAGAGAGGGAACTAGCGGACTCCTACGAGCAGTACTTC CASSQERELADSYEQYF
- TRBJ2-7 TRBV7-3 - TGTGCCAGCAGCTTAGATCTTAGAGATTCGTACTTC CASSLDLRDSYF
TRBD2 TRBJ2-1 TRBV28 - TGTGCCAGCGGCAGGGGTTCGGGCGGGAGGTTAAATGAGCAGTTCTTC CASGRGSGGRLNEQFF
- TRBJ1-2 TRBV12-3/TRBV12-4 - TGTGCCAGCAGTCCCATTCGGGCTAGGGATGGCTACACCTTC CASSPIRARDGYTF
TRBD2 TRBJ2-1 TRBV4-1 - TGCGCCAGCAGCCAAGACCACCCTCGGCGGGGGAGCTCCTACAATGAGCAGTTCTTC CASSQDHPRRGSSYNEQFF
TRBD1 TRBJ1-1 TRBV5-1 - TGCGCCAGCAGCTGGGATACAGGGGGCGGTGCTGAAGCTTTCTTT CASSWDTGGGAEAFF
- TRBJ2-3 TRBV27 - TGTGCCAGCAGTTTCAGTCTAGCCTGGACGGGGACGACGCAGTATTTT CASSFSLAWTGTTQYF
- TRBJ1-1 TRBV4-3 - TGCGCCAGCAGCCCCGGCCCCGGGCACACTGAAGCTTTCTTT CASSPGPGHTEAFF
TRBD1 TRBJ2-7 TRBV6-2/TRBV6-3 - TGTGCCAGCACCGAACAGGGGTCCTACGAGCAGTACTTC CASTEQGSYEQYF
- TRBJ1-5 TRBV29-1 many TGCAGCGTTGGTTATAGCAATCAGCCCCAGCATTTT CSVGYSNQPQHF
TRBD1 TRBJ2-4 TRBV20-1 - TGCAGTGGGGGACAGGGAGTGGACATTCAGTACTTC CSGGQGVDIQYF